Here is one T cell receptor beta chain with its context. This clone was seen more than once but under ten times. Its binding antigen is unknown. No base quality information exists; no much larger clone differs at one position. These data belong to a study of PD-1 blockade in classical Hodgkin lymphoma (TCRdb year 2020). For the wider study: Nivolumab dosing was 3 mg/kg intravenously every 2 weeks, continuing until either disease progression or unacceptable toxicity. The study used CyTOF and TCR beta sequencing to define a peripheral blood immune signature of response to PD-1 blockade in classical Hodgkin lymphoma. The investigation overall reported the following: The study covered only a single clinical trial cohort, and the causes of the repertoire differences, possibly disease activity or prior therapy, were still not defined. Trial patients achieving complete response had baseline diversity similar to newly diagnosed patients, whereas partial responders and progressors had significantly lower diversity. Baseline TCR diversity was reported to be lower in newly diagnosed patients than in healthy donors, and even lower in relapsed/refractory patients. Diversity was lower in patients who began nivolumab less than 1 year after ASCT, so these patients were left out of later analyses to avoid confounding by immune reconstitution. By C4D1, a significant rise was seen in CD4+ TCR diversity but not in CD8+ TCR diversity (p=0.0027 vs p=0.16), and the rise was most apparent among complete responders (p=0.02).

Genomic DNA was isolated using the Qiagen DNeasy kit from unsorted PBMCs as well as from negatively selected CD4+ and CD8+ fractions. Amplification of TCR beta CDR3 regions was done by immunoSEQ multiplex PCR with primers that anneal to V and J segments. Amplification bias was minimized using a synthetic immune receptor repertoire, and residual bias was removed computationally after sequencing. Per the authors' processing: Custom Python scripts were used to quantify repertoire diversity as the Shannon entropy index. Unsorted, CD4+ and CD8+ repertoires were analyzed separately, except for combined analyses in which CD4+ and CD8+ sequences were merged in silico. A clone was considered expanded if an increase in frequency of at least 2-fold after treatment relative to C1D1 was found, and a pseudocount of 0.5 was applied to clones undetected at baseline. Singleton clones were defined as clones with 0 or 1 copy at C1D1, and non-singleton clones were defined as clones with 2 or more copies. Clones expanded in unsorted samples were labelled as CD4+, CD8+ or unknown by matching protein sequences in sorted samples from the same patient. Wilcoxon tests on paired samples were used to test changes in diversity from C1D1 to C4D1. The clones in this table, taken by TCRdb from immuneACCESS, are in-frame only. Not every clone is retained; where verified, under half of the shortfall comes from an unresolved V gene, and the cause of the rest is unknown. V and J calls plus clone size are reproduced from that table; the DNA served to infer D and trimming. Present in this sample are approximately 12,000 clones, over 75% of which were seen just once. 24% of the sample is in the top ten clones.

The intended sense of this specimen's time point label: cycle 1 day 1 (C1D1), immediately before nivolumab initiation. Relapse after autologous stem cell transplantation had occurred in all trial patients, and cohorts A, B and C were distinguished by prior brentuximab vedotin exposure. The trial cohort was composed of 56 patients with relapsed/refractory classical Hodgkin lymphoma, for whom complete response, partial response or progressive disease was recorded as best overall response. Single-agent nivolumab was administered to trial patients in the multi-cohort phase II CheckMate 205 trial. Best overall response was determined by an independent review committee according to the 2007 International Working Group response criteria. Trial PBMCs were collected just before the start of nivolumab (C1D1) and during therapy at cycle 2 day 1 and cycle 4 day 1. Peripheral blood was collected in 8 mL Vacutainer Cell Preparation Tubes, from which PBMCs were isolated by centrifugation and then cryopreserved.

Inclusive of the bounding cysteine and phenylalanine, the CDR3 is 15 residues long. CDR3 DNA is the only sequence kept; it has 45 bases, read in frame from the first base. V is trimmed back by 3 bases and J by 4 bases, and the junction contains 4 bases that no gene match accounts for. CDR1 MNHEY and CDR2 SMNVEV are derived from the germline V gene (reference sequence). The receptor chain draws on TRBV27 and TRBJ2-2, with 8 middle bases fitting TRBD2. The origin of this receptor is a human donor with classical Hodgkin lymphoma. The starting material was peripheral blood mononuclear cells (PBMCs), obtained at baseline. CDR3 loop: CASSFGGTSTGELFF. In nucleotide form, the sequence is TGTGCCAGCAGTTTTGGCGGGACTAGCACCGGGGAGCTGTTTTTT.